Within the sample, the clone carrying this T cell receptor gamma chain is medium-sized. Distinct nucleotide sequences in the sample also encode this CDR3. Bulk repertoires came from Vgamma9/Vdelta2+ or Vdelta2-negative gammadelta T cells flow-sorted from PBMC. The CDR3 is 13 residues long. Germline V lookup: CDR1 VINAFY, CDR2 YDVSNSKD. The V gene end was trimmed by 6 bases and the J gene end by 4 bases; junction bases not matched to a gene: 9. This sample was included in a study of γδ T cells in repeated Plasmodium falciparum infection. Whole-study context: Over 644 days, donors received four mosquito-bite P. falciparum NF54 infections. Some Malian samples span acute malaria episodes; others come from no-transmission periods.

TCRdb re-called the multiplex PCR reads with CATT. The data show tens of thousands of gamma-chain clones, with 1.4% seen just once and roughly a fifth held by the top ten. The clonotype originates from a pool of human donors (malaria-infected and uninfected, not separated). The chain uses TRGV5 and TRGJ1 or TRGJ2. Sequenced material: gamma-delta T cells from blood. The CDR3 DNA reads TGTGCCACCTGGACCCACCGGTATTATAAGAAACTCTTT. Translation gives CATWTHRYYKKLF.